A single sample gave rise to the 11 T cell receptor beta chains below, sequenced in a study of cytomegalovirus exposure and HLA in healthy donors. The primer mix had 60 Vbeta and 13 Jbeta primers. Clones were read by immunoSEQ multiplex PCR, and TCRdb kept only the in-frame ones, dropping some. Its table records nearly 200,000 clones. Sequencing was performed on PBMCs. The receptors derive from a boy younger than 18 in good health and CMV-seronegative.

The chain combines TRBV28 with TRBJ2-7; maybe TRBD1 (5 bases). This CDR3 has 14 residues. The V gene lost 3 bases and the J gene lost 2 bases, with 11 bases spanning the gap. Germline CDR1 reads MDHEN; CDR2 reads SYDVKM. CDR3 region: CASSLGQGTYEQYF. The CDR3 coding sequence is TGTGCCAGCAGTTTGGGGCAGGGTACCTACGAGCAGTACTTC. Supplemented by reference TRBV28 and TRBJ2-7, the full variable domain reads DVKVTQSSRYLVKRTGEKVFLECVQDMDHENMFWYRQDPGLGLRLIYFSYDVKMKEKGDIPEGYSVSREKKERFSLILESASTNQTSMYLCASSLGQGTYEQYFGPGTRLTVT.

The chain combines TRBV19 with TRBJ2-2; maybe TRBD1 (5 bases). CDR1 and CDR2 from the germline V gene are LNHDA and SQIVND (reference sequence). The V gene lost 4 bases and the J gene lost 6 bases, with 15 bases spanning the gap. The CDR3 length is 15 residues. CDR3 protein: CASSTPGHRPGELFF. CDR3 DNA sequence: TGTGCCAGTAGTACCCCCGGACACCGCCCCGGGGAGCTGTTTTTT. The full variable domain, completed using reference TRBV19 and TRBJ2-2, is DGGITQSPKYLFRKEGQNVTLSCEQNLNHDAMYWYRQDPGQGLRLIYYSQIVNDFQKGDIAEGYSVSREKKESFPLTVTSAQKNPTAFYLCASSTPGHRPGELFFGEGSRLTVL.

The chain combines TRBV10-3 with TRBJ2-7; no firm D call. The germline V and J ends were trimmed by 3 bases and 5 bases, with 17 bases remaining between them. Germline V gene sequence: CDR1 ENHRY, CDR2 SYGVKD. This CDR3 contains 15 residues. CDR3 DNA: TGTGCCATCAGTGACCCACGGTCTACCCCCCACGAGCAGTACTTC. This codes for CAISDPRSTPHEQYF.

The chain couples TRBV4-1 to TRBJ2-3, with TRBD1 identical over 8 bases. V gave up 2 bases and J gave up 2 bases; unmatched junction bases: 3. The CDR3 has 15 residues. The germline V gene has CDR1 MGHRA and CDR2 YSYEKL. CDR3 coding DNA: TGCGCCAGCAGCCAACGGGACAGGAACACAGATACGCAGTATTTT. Protein product: CASSQRDRNTDTQYF.

Here the CDR3 reads CASSYSTEYEQYF. The CDR3 DNA reads as TGTGCCAGCAGTTACTCGACAGAATACGAGCAGTACTTC. V usage is TRBV6-6 and J usage is TRBJ2-5; D may be TRBD1 (5 bases). The J call may be incorrect, as the DNA end agrees better with TRBJ2-7. The CDR3 covers 13 residues. Germline CDR1 reads MNHNY; CDR2 reads SVGAGI (reference sequence).

This rearrangement joins TRBV5-1 to TRBJ2-1, with TRBD1 as a possible D gene (6 bases). The CDR3 is 15 amino acids. V dropped 2 bases and J dropped 12 bases, with 21 bases sitting between them. CDR1 and CDR2 (germline): SGHRS, YFSETQ. CDR3 nucleotides: TGCGCCAGCAGCTTTCCGTCAGGGGAGCAATTGGTGCAGTTCTTC. Encoded protein: CASSFPSGEQLVQFF.

The chain joins TRBV4-1 to TRBJ2-2; 13 bases agree with TRBD2. CDR1 is MGHRA, CDR2 YSYEKL, per germline. Trimming took 4 bases from V and 4 from J; bases not matched to a gene: 9. The CDR3 contains 18 residues. CDR3 sequence reads: CASSRLLAGGQSTGELFF. CDR3 DNA sequence: TGCGCCAGCAGCCGATTACTAGCGGGGGGGCAGAGCACCGGGGAGCTGTTTTTT.

The chain links TRBV18 to TRBJ1-6; D call uncertain. Germline V gives CDR1 KGHSH, CDR2 LQKENI. V dropped 3 bases and J dropped 8 bases, with 14 bases sitting between them. CDR3 length: 15 residues. This CDR3 reads CASSPFPPPDSPLHF. The CDR3 DNA reads as TGTGCCAGCTCACCCTTCCCACCCCCGGATTCACCCCTCCACTTT.

This chain joins TRBV5-6 and TRBJ2-1; D remains unclear. The CDR3 consists of 16 residues. Between the trimmed V and J ends, which lost 0 bases and 12 bases, there was a span of 22 bases. The V gene's germline CDR1 is SGHDT and CDR2 YYEEEE. The chain's CDR3 is CASSLGALSPTAGQFF. DNA for the CDR3: TGTGCCAGCAGCTTGGGTGCGTTGTCACCCACCGCAGGGCAGTTCTTC.

This sequence joins TRBV29-1 and TRBJ2-1, with D hard to call. CDR3 length equals 10 residues. The germline V gene encodes CDR1 SQVTM and CDR2 ANQGSEA. The V end lost 3 bases, the J end lost 6 bases, and 3 bases lay between the germline ends. CDR3 sequence reads: CSVDFNEQFF. The CDR3 nucleotides are TGCAGCGTTGACTTCAATGAGCAGTTCTTC.

The CDR3 sequence: CASSLQALNTGELFF. CDR3 bases: TGTGCCAGCAGCTTACAGGCTTTGAACACCGGGGAGCTGTTTTTT. The V and J genes are TRBV7-6 and TRBJ2-2; D unresolved. Per the germline V gene, CDR1 is SGHVS and CDR2 is FNYEAQ. CDR3 length equals 15 residues. Trimming removed 2 bases at V and 1 base at J, with 8 bases between.